This TCR beta chain was sequenced in a study of shared clonotypes between healthy human individuals. Across the whole study: Donor composition was two women and a few men, aged 18 to 49.

Between the trimmed V and J ends, which lost 2 bases and 0 bases, there was a span of 15 bases. There are 16 residues in the CDR3. Per the germline V gene, CDR1 is SGHRS and CDR2 is YFSETQ. Some clones are missing from TCRdb's copy, which holds only in-frame ones; the method was immunoSEQ multiplex PCR. The sample has hundreds of thousands of clones; about 96% are singletons. The sequence was collected from a woman under 40 in good health. The sequenced sample consisted of naive CD4+ T cells sorted from blood. Documented subset: CD45RA+ positively selected. V gene TRBV5-1 combines with J gene TRBJ2-7; D is possibly TRBD2 (6 bases). CDR3 loop: CASSFLAVKSSYEQYF. As DNA, the CDR3 is TGCGCCAGCAGCTTCTTAGCGGTTAAGAGCTCCTACGAGCAGTACTTC.